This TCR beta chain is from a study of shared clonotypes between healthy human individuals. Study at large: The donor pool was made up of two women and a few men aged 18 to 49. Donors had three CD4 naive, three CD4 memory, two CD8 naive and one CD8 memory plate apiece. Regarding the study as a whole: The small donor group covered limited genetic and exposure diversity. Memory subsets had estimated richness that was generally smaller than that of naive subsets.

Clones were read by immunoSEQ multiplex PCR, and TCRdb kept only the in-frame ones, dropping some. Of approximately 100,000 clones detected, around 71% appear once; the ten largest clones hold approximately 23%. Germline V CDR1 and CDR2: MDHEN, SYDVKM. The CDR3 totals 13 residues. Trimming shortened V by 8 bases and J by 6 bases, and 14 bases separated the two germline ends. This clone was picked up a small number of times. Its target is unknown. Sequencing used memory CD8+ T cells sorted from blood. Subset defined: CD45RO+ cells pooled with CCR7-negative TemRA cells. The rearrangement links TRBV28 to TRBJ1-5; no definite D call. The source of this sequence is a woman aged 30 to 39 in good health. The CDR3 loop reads CASYEEWGQPQHF. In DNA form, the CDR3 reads TGTGCCAGCTACGAGGAATGGGGTCAGCCCCAGCATTTT.